Sequencing of this TCR beta chain was carried out in a study of T cells after yellow fever vaccination. Study information: Fractions of limited cellularity were prepared by means of SMART-Seq v4 Ultra Low Input.

Germline V gives CDR1 MNHEY, CDR2 SVGEGT. V lost 1 base and J 7 bases, leaving 4 bases between the germline ends. The CDR3 is 12 residues long. This clonotype has a handful of counts. What it binds is not known. The authors made TCR cDNA by 5'RACE template switching, adding a universal primer site and UMIs. MiXCR was run by TCRdb on the 5' RACE reads, yielding one entry per CDR3 protein. The table lists more than 300,000 distinct CDR3 sequences, around 6.8% of them singletons. Study-level results: Post-booster repertoires again held most primary-vaccination clones (roughly 95% CD4, about 90% CD8). The CD4 and CD8 compartments had a small share of their clonotypes in common.

The clonotype originates from a young man who received the YFV17D yellow fever vaccine. The source was PBMCs, collected roughly 45 days after the first yellow fever vaccination. The chain combines TRBV6-2 or TRBV6-3 with TRBJ2-2; no definite D call. CDR3 nucleotides: TGTGCCAGCAGTTACTTAGTCGGGGAGCTGTTTTTT. Amino acid sequence: CASSYLVGELFF.